These T cell receptor beta chains were read from a single sample in a study of beta chain features in type 1 diabetes. The method was immunoSEQ multiplex PCR; TCRdb's version includes in-frame clones alone and lacks a portion of them. The sample lists more than 300,000 clones; about a tenth were seen once. Sequencing was carried out using central memory CD4+ T cells from blood. All receptors come from a man between 25 and 39 years old with type 1 diabetes. Both conserved end residues are part of each CDR3. Expanded clones are given a class, and other clones once, few, many or no size at all.

cdr3_length	j_call	v_call	clone_size	cdr3_aa
12	TRBJ2-7	TRBV29-1	few	CSVTQDGYEQYF
15	TRBJ2-5	TRBV4-3	.	CASSQDEGSWETQYF
14	TRBJ2-1	TRBV28	many	CASSLALTIQGQFF
14	TRBJ1-1	TRBV6-6	.	CASSLIGQSGEAFF
15	TRBJ2-7	TRBV4-3	many	CASSQDVSRNYEQYF
13	TRBJ2-5	TRBV7-2	few	CASSFGPRETQYF
16	TRBJ2-5	TRBV29-1	.	CSVEGLATAEGETQYF
17	TRBJ2-5	TRBV9	few	CASSVASSNRGQETQYF
14	TRBJ2-3	TRBV2	.	CASRDNYDTDTQYF
15	TRBJ1-6	TRBV2	many	CASSEQGTGASPLHF
13	TRBJ2-7	TRBV5-1	few	CASSLQGPYEQYF
15	TRBJ1-6	TRBV7-2	few	CASSLGQGVGSPLHF
16	TRBJ2-7	TRBV11-2	.	CASSLVAGQGSYEQYF
13	TRBJ2-7	TRBV29-1	few	CSVDIGGAYEQYF
13	TRBJ1-5	TRBV2	few	CASSFQGRQPQHF
14	TRBJ2-1	TRBV2	.	CASTRTNSYNEQFF
13	TRBJ1-2	TRBV19	few	CASSGDRSYGYTF
14	TRBJ1-2	TRBV7-2	.	CASSLGIGTGGYTF
15	TRBJ2-7	TRBV6-5	.	CASRAGQGAAYEQYF
15	TRBJ2-7	TRBV10-3	few	CAISESTRGAGEQYF
13	TRBJ1-1	TRBV7-9	.	CASSLGLEGGAFF
14	TRBJ2-7	TRBV5-1	.	CASSLGTGGYEQYF
16	TRBJ2-3	TRBV5-4	.	CASSLATSGGADTQYF
16	TRBJ1-1	TRBV18	.	CASSPRTGELGTEAFF
15	TRBJ2-7	TRBV6-5	.	CASRYASQGSYEQYF
14	TRBJ1-4	TRBV5-5	many	CASSSGSLGEKLFF
14	TRBJ2-2	TRBV19	few	CASRATGNTGELFF
13	TRBJ1-6	TRBV27	.	CASSLGDSLTLHF
13	TRBJ1-1	TRBV6-5	many	CASSYKGVTEAFF
13	TRBJ2-1	TRBV2	few	CASTLVVGTEQFF
15	TRBJ2-3	TRBV7-9	many	CASSLVLAGTDTQYF
16	TRBJ2-5	TRBV7-9	few	CASSLAPDRGRETQYF
15	TRBJ1-5	TRBV6-5	few	CASSYATGPGQPQHF
15	TRBJ1-4	TRBV27	.	CASSLATGTNEKLFF
15	TRBJ1-1	TRBV25-1	.	CASSGGPMENTEAFF
10	TRBJ2-7	TRBV20-1	few	CSARGGEQYF
16	TRBJ2-6	TRBV18	many	CASSPQEFSGANVLTF
16	TRBJ2-5	TRBV28	.	CASSLELAGLQETQYF
17	TRBJ2-5	TRBV7-2	few	CASSLKTLGLSHRTQYF
14	TRBJ2-3	TRBV9	few	CASSAPPGTDTQYF
17	TRBJ2-1	TRBV10-3	.	CAISRTTPGQGPNEQFF
18	TRBJ2-5	TRBV15	.	CATSSGGTGRSRQETQYF